The 26 T cell receptor beta chains presented below share a single source sample, sequenced in a study of regulatory T cells in long-lasting Graves disease. Arm-PCR of CDR3 regions and iRepertoire HTBI primers were the basis on which TCR beta libraries were built. TCRdb re-called the multiplex PCR reads through MiXCR, storing one row per CDR3 protein. The sample yields roughly 450,000 distinct CDR3 sequences, around a fifth seen once. Time point defined: persistent/refractory GD, antithyroid drugs over 5 years with positive TRAb. The TCR library was made from RNA that had been extracted from PBMCs in TRIzol. The sequences come from peripheral blood mononuclear cells (PBMCs), collected when the disease was refractory, from a patient treated with antithyroid drugs. The origin of the receptors is a female donor with Graves disease.

This clonotype has at least ten counts. The chain carries TRBV6-1 and TRBJ2-5; 7 nucleotides align to TRBD1. The CDR3 loop spans 15 amino acids. Germline V gives CDR1 MNHNS, CDR2 SASEGT. Trimming removed 6 bases from V and 2 bases from J; junction bases left unmatched: 9. CDR3 coding DNA: TGTGCCAGCAGCAATCTCCGGGACAGACAAGAGACCCAGTACTTC. Protein sequence: CASSNLRDRQETQYF.

This clonotype was recorded at least ten times. The chain links TRBV2 to TRBJ1-1, with TRBD1 as a possible D gene (5 bases). The germline V gene has CDR1 SNHLY and CDR2 FYNNEI. The CDR3 has 13 amino acids. V lost 7 bases, J lost 3 bases, and 12 bases lay in between. CDR3 in amino acids: CASTKWGDTEAFF. The CDR3 coding sequence is TGTGCCAGCACCAAGTGGGGGGACACTGAAGCTTTCTTT.

This clonotype is a singleton in its sample. Just one base apart from a much larger clone, this may be a read error. V is TRBV7-8 and J is TRBJ2-7, with a tentative D call TRBD2 (5 bases). Germline V gene lookup returns CDR1 SGHVS and CDR2 FQNEAQ. Trimming left V 5 bases short and J 0 bases short, with 14 bases between. There are 15 residues in the CDR3. This CDR3 is CASSLNLASSYEQYF. CDR3 in DNA: TGTGCCAGCAGCCTGAACCTAGCATCCTCCTACGAGCAGTACTTC.

Comments on this clonotype: This may arise from a read error, as a much more abundant clone is one base away. J is TRBJ2-5 and V is TRBV24-1, with D unclear. The V end was cut by 4 bases, the J end by 1 base, with 6 bases between. The CDR3 is 13 residues long. Germline V gene sequence: CDR1 KGHDR, CDR2 SFDVKD. This chain's CDR3 is CATSEDIQETQYF. The CDR3 coding sequence is TGTGCCACCAGTGAAGATATCCAAGAGACCCAGTACTTC.

The sample holds many counts of this clonotype. The V call is TRBV6-5, the J call TRBJ2-5; D is ambiguous. CDR3 length: 14 residues. Deletions cut 3 bases from V and 1 base from J, with 9 bases between. The germline V gene encodes CDR1 MNHEY and CDR2 SVGAGI. CDR3 sequence (DNA): TGTGCCAGCAGTTATCGGGTTTCCCAAGAGACCCAGTACTTC. Translated, it gives CASSYRVSQETQYF.

In its sample, this clonotype was seen many times. V usage is TRBV24-1 and J usage is TRBJ2-7, with D unresolved. V was pared by 12 bases and J by 0 bases, with 14 bases between. The CDR3 loop spans 13 amino acids. The germline gives CDR1 KGHDR, CDR2 SFDVKD. In nucleotides, the CDR3 is TGTGCCGCTGAATGGGCACGCTCCTACGAGCAGTACTTC. Translating gives CAAEWARSYEQYF.

The gene calls are TRBV29-1 and TRBJ2-2, with TRBD2 matching 8 bases. The CDR3 extends over 16 amino acids. The ends lost 1 base at V and 6 bases at J; junction bases unmatched: 10. Germline V gene data show CDR1 as SQVTM and CDR2 as ANQGSEA. The CDR3 spells CSVEGPAGADAGELFF. For the CDR3, the DNA is TGCAGCGTTGAAGGGCCAGCGGGAGCGGACGCCGGGGAGCTGTTTTTT.

The chain employs TRBV11-2 and TRBJ2-7, with TRBD2 matching 11 bases. The ends lost 3 bases at V and 4 bases at J; junction bases unmatched: 11. The germline CDR1 and CDR2 sequences are SGHAT and FQNNGV. The CDR3 loop spans 17 amino acids. The CDR3 reads CASSLGWGLAEYYEQYF. As DNA, the CDR3 is TGTGCCAGCAGCTTGGGGTGGGGACTAGCGGAATATTACGAGCAGTACTTC.

This clonotype was detected many times. The V and J genes are TRBV12-3 or TRBV12-4 and TRBJ1-2; D perhaps matches TRBD1 (6 bases). This CDR3 is built from 15 residues. Trimming cost V 5 bases and J 7 bases, with 20 bases left between them. The CDR3: CASSRKTGIWGGYTF. CDR3 nucleotide sequence: TGTGCCAGCAGTAGAAAAACAGGGATATGGGGTGGCTACACCTTC.

This rearrangement joins TRBV19 to TRBJ1-2; D is undetermined. The CDR3 is 15 amino acids. The germline V gene has CDR1 LNHDA and CDR2 SQIVND (reference sequence). V was trimmed by 4 bases and J by 8 bases, leaving 20 bases between them. In nucleotides, the CDR3 is TGTGCCAGTAGTACAAATGGAGGGCAGAGAGACGGCTACACCTTC. Amino acid sequence: CASSTNGGQRDGYTF.

This clonotype was counted many times. The chain links TRBV6-2 or TRBV6-3 to TRBJ2-2, with TRBD1 matching over 9 bases. The V and J ends lost 6 bases and 4 bases, in that order; junction bases with no gene match: 6. This CDR3 comprises 15 residues. From germline, CDR1 is MNHEY and CDR2 SVGEGT. The CDR3 nucleotides read TGTGCCAGCAGGACCGGGACAGGGTCCACCGGGGAGCTGTTTTTT. This gives the protein CASRTGTGSTGELFF.

This clonotype has more than one count but fewer than ten. The rearrangement joins TRBV7-9 to TRBJ2-5; perhaps D is TRBD1 or TRBD2 (5 bases each). CDR1 is SEHNR, CDR2 FQNEAQ, per germline (reference sequence). The CDR3 runs to 14 residues. V was shortened by 6 bases and J by 5 bases, with 16 bases between the two germline ends. CDR3 residues: CASSFGAGIETQYF. The DNA for the CDR3 is TGTGCCAGCAGTTTCGGGGCAGGGATTGAGACCCAGTACTTC.

This clonotype occurred many times. In DNA, the CDR3 is TGTGCCAGCAGTACTCCCTTTGGGCAGGCCGTGGAGACCCAGTACTTC. It specifies CASSTPFGQAVETQYF. The chain uses TRBV11-3 and TRBJ2-5, with no clear D. The germline gives CDR1 SGHNT, CDR2 YENEEA. The CDR3 contains 16 residues. The V gene lost 6 bases and the J gene lost 5 bases, with 22 bases spanning the gap.

This clonotype has a count of ten or more. The gene calls are TRBV20-1 and TRBJ1-4; D uncertain. The germline gives CDR1 DFQATT, CDR2 SNEGSKA (reference sequence). This CDR3 comprises 12 residues. V was pared by 6 bases and J by 5 bases, with 10 bases between. The CDR3 protein is CSAPGQNEKLFF. CDR3 nucleotides: TGCAGTGCACCGGGCCAGAATGAAAAACTGTTTTTT.

This clonotype was detected only a few times. The V call is TRBV20-1, the J call TRBJ1-5, with TRBD1 identical over 7 bases. The germline V gene encodes CDR1 DFQATT and CDR2 SNEGSKA (reference sequence). There are 13 residues in the CDR3. V was pared by 8 bases and J by 5 bases, with 9 bases of the junction left unmatched. The CDR3 loop is CSPRGGLDQPQHF. The CDR3 nucleotides are TGCAGTCCCAGGGGGGGGTTGGATCAGCCCCAGCATTTT.

The chain employs TRBV6-5 and TRBJ1-1; D remains unclear. Germline V lookup: CDR1 MNHEY, CDR2 SVGAGI. V was shortened by 0 bases and J by 4 bases, with 12 bases between the two germline ends. The CDR3 consists of 15 residues. Written as DNA, the CDR3 is TGTGCCAGCAGTTACTCGGAGGGCGCCGGCACTGAAGCTTTCTTT. Amino acid sequence: CASSYSEGAGTEAFF.

This clonotype was seen at least ten times. The rearrangement joins TRBV28 to TRBJ1-4, with a possible D match to TRBD1 (5 bases). The CDR3 length is 16 residues. Between the trimmed V and J ends, which lost 8 bases and 6 bases, there was a span of 22 bases. Per germline, CDR1 MDHEN and CDR2 SYDVKM. The CDR3 sequence: CASLGTGSGKHEKLFF. In nucleotides, the CDR3 is TGTGCCAGCCTCGGGACCGGGAGTGGGAAGCATGAAAAACTGTTTTTT.

This clonotype was counted at least ten times. V usage is TRBV20-1 and J usage is TRBJ1-5; D might be TRBD1 (6 bases). Trimming pared 3 bases from V and 7 bases from J, leaving 13 bases between. There are 13 residues in the CDR3. Germline assignment: CDR1 DFQATT and CDR2 SNEGSKA (reference sequence). CDR3 sequence reads: CSARGATLQPQHF. CDR3 nucleotide sequence: TGCAGTGCTAGGGGGGCCACCCTACAGCCCCAGCATTTT.

The chain couples TRBV6-2 or TRBV6-3 to TRBJ1-1, with 7 bases lining up with TRBD1. This CDR3 spans 15 amino acids. The germline CDR1 and CDR2 sequences are MNHEY and SVGEGT. The J segment lost 12 bases and the V segment lost 0 bases, leaving 13 bases of the junction unmatched. The CDR3 sequence is CASSYSLRLGGQPFF. The CDR3 DNA is TGTGCCAGCAGTTACTCGTTGCGTTTGGGGGGACAGCCTTTCTTT.

This clonotype was recorded many times. The chain links TRBV20-1 to TRBJ1-2; 9 bases match TRBD1. The CDR3 extends over 14 amino acids. V shed 3 bases and J 4 bases; nucleotides not matched to a gene: 6. Germline V gene data show CDR1 as DFQATT and CDR2 as SNEGSKA (reference sequence). CDR3 sequence: CSASIQGASYGYTF. Here the CDR3 DNA reads TGCAGTGCTAGCATACAGGGGGCGAGCTATGGCTACACCTTC.

Points on this clonotype: Just one base apart from a much larger clone, this may be a read error. The chain recombines TRBV6-2 or TRBV6-3 with TRBJ2-7; TRBD2 is a possible D gene (5 bases). Trimming cost V 6 bases and J 3 bases, with 15 bases left between them. The CDR3 runs to 14 residues. Germline V lookup: CDR1 MNHEY, CDR2 SVGEGT. The CDR3 DNA reads as TGTGCCAGCAGCCGAACCGACGGGGACTACGAGCAGTACTTC. Translating gives CASSRTDGDYEQYF.

CDR3 sequence reads: CASSLEDRVTDTQYF. The CDR3 DNA reads as TGCGCCAGCAGCTTGGAGGACAGGGTTACAGATACGCAGTATTTT. The rearrangement uses TRBV5-1 and TRBJ2-3, with TRBD1 matching 8 bases. With 0 bases clipped from V and 3 bases from J, the junction kept 3 bases outside the gene matches. The CDR3 is made up of 15 amino acids. The germline V gene has CDR1 SGHRS and CDR2 YFSETQ.

This clonotype showed up just a few times. This rearrangement joins TRBV6-5 to TRBJ2-1; D gene unclear. The CDR3 is made up of 13 amino acids. Trimming cost V 4 bases and J 3 bases, with 7 bases left between them. Per germline, CDR1 MNHEY and CDR2 SVGAGI. The CDR3 DNA follows: TGTGCCAGCAGTTCCCAGCTCTACAATGAGCAGTTCTTC. Residues: CASSSQLYNEQFF.

The sample holds many counts of this clonotype. The rearrangement joins TRBV28 to TRBJ2-2, with D perhaps being TRBD1 or TRBD2 (5 bases each). V was trimmed by 8 bases and J by 2 bases, leaving 9 bases between them. The CDR3 extends over 13 amino acids. Germline V gene data show CDR1 as MDHEN and CDR2 as SYDVKM. The CDR3 sequence: CASWGSNTGELFF. CDR3 in DNA: TGTGCCAGCTGGGGGTCAAACACCGGGGAGCTGTTTTTT.

This clonotype was observed many times. The J gene is TRBJ1-3, the V gene TRBV10-3; 9 bases fit TRBD1. The CDR3 consists of 15 residues. Germline V lookup: CDR1 ENHRY, CDR2 SYGVKD. Trimming took 6 bases from V and 1 from J; bases not matched to a gene: 4. Written as DNA, the CDR3 is TGTGCCATCAGGGGACAGGGCCGTTCTGGAAACACCATATATTTT. Translated: CAIRGQGRSGNTIYF.

This clonotype was found many times. The chain links TRBV12-5 to TRBJ2-2; D remains unclear. Germline CDR1 reads LGHNT; CDR2 reads FRNRAP. Trimming stripped 5 bases from V and 3 bases from J, with 7 bases between. This CDR3 spans 13 amino acids. CDR3 sequence reads: CASGTEDTGELFF. CDR3 sequence (DNA): TGTGCTAGTGGTACCGAGGACACCGGGGAGCTGTTTTTT.